Here is one T cell receptor (beta chain) with its context. Antigen unknown. The data are from a study of T cell repertoires in cytomegalovirus infection. At the level of the study: Carrying CMV and the relevant HLA type showed in public TCR beta signatures.

Study-level findings and limits: Predominance within the ex vivo response was attributable to HLA-C-restricted CMV-specific TCR beta clonotypes.

TCRdb called the reads again in MiXCR, with one record for every CDR3 protein. The sample includes 680,000 or so distinct CDR3 sequences, around a third of them seen just once. The V gene lost 1 base and the J gene lost 4 bases, with 14 bases spanning the gap. The CDR3 has 15 amino acids. The chain has TRBV12-3 or TRBV12-4 and TRBJ2-7; a weak D match, TRBD2 (5 bases). This specimen was cultured PBMCs, taken from culture after CMV antigen stimulation. The TCR comes from a human donor in good health (CMV status not recorded). Some clones in this sample may be carry-over from other donors' samples. CDR3 in DNA: TGTGCCAGCAGTTTAGATAGCGAAAGTCAGTACGAGCAGTACTTC. It specifies CASSLDSESQYEQYF.